This T cell receptor beta chain was captured by sequencing in a study of breast tumors, draining lymph nodes, adjacent tissues. Study-wide points: Findings are consistent with lymph node origin and intratumoral expansion of most tumor T cells. Tumors had less TCR diversity than lymph nodes, more than nontumor tissue.

TCRdb re-called the multiplex PCR reads with MiXCR, one entry per CDR3 protein. This table has 70,000 to 95,000 distinct CDR3 sequences, approximately 20% appearing once. The lymph nodes were axillary draining lymph nodes from breast cancer patients. This clonotype was picked up a small number of times. No antigen is known for it. Germline V gene lookup returns CDR1 LGHNA and CDR2 YSLEER. CDR3 length equals 17 residues. The germline V and J ends were trimmed by 0 bases and 0 bases, with 12 bases remaining between them. This TCR was recovered from a female donor with breast cancer. Some clones in this sample may be carry-over from other donors' samples. V gene TRBV4-3 combines with J gene TRBJ1-5; no reliable D call. Sequenced input: axillary lymph node tissue. The CDR3 here is CASSQDVRGFSNQPQHF. In nucleotides, the CDR3 is TGCGCCAGCAGCCAAGATGTCCGAGGGTTTAGCAATCAGCCCCAGCATTTT.